Presented here are 13 T cell receptor beta chains from one specimen sequenced in a study of regulatory T cells in long-lasting Graves disease. Building of the TCR beta libraries involved iRepertoire HTBI primers and Arm-PCR of CDR3 regions. TCRdb reanalysed the multiplex PCR reads using MiXCR and keeps one entry per CDR3 protein. This repertoire shows 600,000 to 850,000 distinct CDR3 sequences, about 30% found once; its top ten account for 35% to 55%. Time point denoted: persistent/refractory GD, antithyroid drugs over 5 years with positive TRAb. RNA isolated from PBMCs was used to make the TCR library. This specimen consisted of peripheral blood mononuclear cells (PBMCs), obtained when the disease was refractory, from a patient treated with antithyroid drugs. These receptors all stem from a female donor with Graves disease.

This clonotype has more than one count but fewer than ten. CDR3 sequence reads: CASSAPILQDGYTF. The CDR3 DNA follows: TGTGCCAGCAGCGCCCCTATCTTACAGGATGGCTACACCTTC. The chain combines TRBV9 with TRBJ1-2; D might be TRBD1 (5 bases). Trimming pared 3 bases from V and 6 bases from J, leaving 15 bases between. The germline V gene has CDR1 SGDLS and CDR2 YYNGEE. The CDR3 is 14 amino acids.

The DNA for the CDR3 is TGTGCCAGCAGTTTCATCTACCATAGACGGGCCCCTAGTAACTATGGCTACACCTTC. As protein: CASSFIYHRRAPSNYGYTF. The chain carries TRBV28 and TRBJ1-2; D call uncertain. CDR3 length: 19 amino acids. Germline V CDR1 and CDR2: MDHEN, SYDVKM. V lost 3 bases and J lost 1, with 24 bases in between.

This rearrangement joins TRBV6-9 to TRBJ1-1; no reliable D call. The germline CDR1 and CDR2 sequences are MNHGY and SVAAGI. The CDR3 is 16 amino acids. V shed 2 bases and J shed 0 bases, with 13 bases lying between them. The CDR3 is CASSYGVGDMNTEAFF. Written as DNA, the CDR3 is TGTGCCAGCAGTTATGGAGTAGGTGACATGAACACTGAAGCTTTCTTT.

Here the CDR3 DNA reads TGTGCCTGGAGTCAGGGCACCATATATTTT. Translating it yields CAWSQGTIYF. V usage is TRBV30 and J usage is TRBJ1-3; TRBD1 is a possible D gene (5 bases). This CDR3 is 10 amino acids long. The V end lost 2 bases, the J end lost 9 bases, and 5 bases lay between the germline ends. The germline V gene has CDR1 GTSNPN and CDR2 SVGIG (reference sequence).

This clonotype was observed a handful of times. The gene calls are TRBV27 and TRBJ1-1; 9 bases agree with TRBD1. The V segment lost 0 bases and the J segment 5 bases; nucleotides outside the gene matches: 16. The germline CDR1 and CDR2 sequences are MNHEY and SMNVEV (reference sequence). This CDR3 is 19 amino acids long. CDR3 DNA: TGTGCCAGCAGTTTATCACCGCCGCAACAGGGGGCGAAAGTAACTGAAGCTTTCTTT. As protein: CASSLSPPQQGAKVTEAFF.

The chain uses TRBV9 and TRBJ2-1; 14 nucleotides line up with TRBD2. Trimming took 0 bases from V and 8 from J; bases not matched to a gene: 10. Germline V gives CDR1 SGDLS, CDR2 YYNGEE. This CDR3 comprises 18 residues. The CDR3 nucleotides are TGTGCCAGCAGCGTAGGGTCCAAACGACTAGCGGGAGGGGATGAGCAGTTCTTC. Amino acid sequence: CASSVGSKRLAGGDEQFF.

This clonotype has at least ten counts. The V and J genes are TRBV7-2 and TRBJ2-7; tentatively, D is TRBD1 (6 bases). Germline V gene sequence: CDR1 SGHTA, CDR2 FQGNSA. V was pared by 2 bases and J by 4 bases, with 6 bases between. The CDR3 has 12 amino acids. The CDR3 DNA is TGTGCCAGCAGCTTAACAGGGTACGAGCAGTACTTC. It specifies CASSLTGYEQYF. Combining the CDR3 with reference TRBV7-2 and TRBJ2-7 gives the whole variable domain GAGVSQSPSNKVTEKGKDVELRCDPISGHTALYWYRQSLGQGLEFLIYFQGNSAPDKSGLPSDRFSAERTGGSVSTLTIQRTQQEDSAVYLCASSLTGYEQYFGPGTRLTVT.

This rearrangement joins TRBV5-1 to TRBJ1-1, with D hard to call. The CDR3 runs 15 residues. V lost 6 bases and J 1 base, leaving 16 bases between the germline ends. Germline V lookup: CDR1 SGHRS, CDR2 YFSETQ. Here the CDR3 reads CASTGGYGWNTEAFF. CDR3 DNA: TGCGCCAGCACCGGTGGGTATGGGTGGAACACTGAAGCTTTCTTT.

This clonotype came up many times. An end of the junction differs from the germline gene, which may be a read error. The chain joins TRBV28 to TRBJ2-5; tentative D call: TRBD2 (5 bases). This CDR3 is built from 14 residues. Germline CDR1 MDHEN, CDR2 SYDVKM. The CDR3 nucleotides read TGTGCCAGCAGTGGCTCCGGGATGATAACCGGGCCCCTATTC. It is translated as CASSGSGMITGPLF.

This clonotype was recorded at least ten times. The chain is built from TRBV12-3 or TRBV12-4 and TRBJ2-5, with D hard to call. V gave up 3 bases and J gave up 5 bases, with 13 bases separating them. There are 14 residues in the CDR3. The CDR3 protein is CASSFGGIRETQYF. DNA for the CDR3: TGTGCCAGCAGTTTCGGTGGGATTCGGGAGACCCAGTACTTC.

CDR3 DNA sequence: TGTGCCAGCTCACCACAACGGGACAGCTCGATCTATGGCTACACCTTC. It translates to CASSPQRDSSIYGYTF. The chain employs TRBV18 and TRBJ1-2, with TRBD1 matching 7 bases. J gave up 4 bases and V 1 base, and 9 bases lay outside the gene matches. CDR1 is KGHSH and CDR2 is LQKENI in the germline V gene. CDR3 length: 16 residues.

This clonotype was seen a few times. The V gene is TRBV19, the J gene TRBJ2-7; D uncertain. V lost 1 base and J lost 3, with 7 bases in between. CDR3 length equals 13 residues. Per the germline V gene, CDR1 is LNHDA and CDR2 is SQIVND (reference sequence). DNA for the CDR3: TGTGCCAGTAGTATAGGCCAATTCTACGAGCAGTACTTC. Protein sequence: CASSIGQFYEQYF. Complete variable domain (other parts from reference TRBV19 and TRBJ2-7): DGGITQSPKYLFRKEGQNVTLSCEQNLNHDAMYWYRQDPGQGLRLIYYSQIVNDFQKGDIAEGYSVSREKKESFPLTVTSAQKNPTAFYLCASSIGQFYEQYFGPGTRLTVT.

The chain joins TRBV9 to TRBJ1-3; a possible D gene is TRBD1 (5 bases). The CDR3 runs 14 residues. Germline V gene data show CDR1 as SGDLS and CDR2 as YYNGEE. The V and J ends lost 4 bases and 0 bases respectively, with 8 bases between them. The CDR3 loop reads CASSYGGSGNTIYF. The CDR3 DNA follows: TGTGCCAGCAGCTATGGGGGCTCTGGAAACACCATATATTTT.